This T cell receptor (beta chain) was identified in a study of blood T cell repertoires in COVID-19. For the study at large: Material from acute and convalescent COVID-19 was sourced from the United States, Italy and Spain. T cells, B-cell-depleted T cells, or PBMCs supplied cDNA or gDNA.

CDR1 is MNHEY, CDR2 SVGEGT, per germline. This CDR3 comprises 17 residues. V lost 4 bases and J lost 0; bases outside the gene matches: 9. This clone occurred once. As originally analysed: Counts of nucleated cells, estimated from reference gene primer amplification, were obtained. Repertoires were generated with immunoSEQ multiplex PCR, while TCRdb's copy carries only in-frame clones and drops some. The V and J calls and clone size were taken over from that table, and D and trimming were inferred from the DNA. The sample consists of about 120,000 clones, roughly 80% of them appearing once. The receptor was isolated from a man between 65 and 85 years old with acute or convalescent COVID-19. The chain combines TRBV6-2 or TRBV6-3 with TRBJ2-5, with 9 positions matching TRBD2. What was sequenced was peripheral blood. The DNA for the CDR3 is TGTGCCAGCAGTTGGTCTAGCGGGGCGATCTACCAAGAGACCCAGTACTTC. Encoded protein: CASSWSSGAIYQETQYF.